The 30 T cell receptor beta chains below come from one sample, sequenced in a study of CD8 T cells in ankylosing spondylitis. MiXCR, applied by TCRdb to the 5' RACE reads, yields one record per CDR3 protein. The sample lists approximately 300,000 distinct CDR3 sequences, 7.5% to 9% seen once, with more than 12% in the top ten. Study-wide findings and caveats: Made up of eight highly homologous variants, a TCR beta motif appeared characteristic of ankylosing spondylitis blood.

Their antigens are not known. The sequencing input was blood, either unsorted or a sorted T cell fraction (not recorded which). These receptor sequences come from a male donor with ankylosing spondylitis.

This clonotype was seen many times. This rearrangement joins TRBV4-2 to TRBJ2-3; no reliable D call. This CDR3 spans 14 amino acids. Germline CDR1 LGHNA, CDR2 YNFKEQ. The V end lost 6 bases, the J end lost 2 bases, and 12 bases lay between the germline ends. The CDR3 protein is CASSGWGNTDTQYF. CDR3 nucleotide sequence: TGTGCCAGCAGTGGATGGGGTAACACAGATACGCAGTATTTT.

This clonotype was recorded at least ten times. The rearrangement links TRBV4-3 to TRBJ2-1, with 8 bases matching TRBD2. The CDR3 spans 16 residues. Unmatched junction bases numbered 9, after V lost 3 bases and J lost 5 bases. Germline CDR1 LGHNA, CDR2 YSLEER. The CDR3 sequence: CASSQLSGGVDNEQFF. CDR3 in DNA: TGCGCCAGCAGCCAGTTATCGGGAGGGGTCGACAATGAGCAGTTCTTC.

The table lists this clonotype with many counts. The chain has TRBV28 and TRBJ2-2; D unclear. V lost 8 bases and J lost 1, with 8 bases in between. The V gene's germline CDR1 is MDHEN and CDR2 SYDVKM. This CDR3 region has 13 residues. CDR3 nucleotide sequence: TGTGCCAGCTTAACATTGAACACCGGGGAGCTGTTTTTT. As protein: CASLTLNTGELFF.

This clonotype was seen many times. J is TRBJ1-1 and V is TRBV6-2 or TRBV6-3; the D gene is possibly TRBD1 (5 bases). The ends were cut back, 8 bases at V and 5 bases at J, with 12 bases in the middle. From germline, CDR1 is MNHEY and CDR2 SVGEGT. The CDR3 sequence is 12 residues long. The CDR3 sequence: CASWGGATEAFF. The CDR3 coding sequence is TGTGCCAGCTGGGGGGGAGCTACTGAAGCTTTCTTT.

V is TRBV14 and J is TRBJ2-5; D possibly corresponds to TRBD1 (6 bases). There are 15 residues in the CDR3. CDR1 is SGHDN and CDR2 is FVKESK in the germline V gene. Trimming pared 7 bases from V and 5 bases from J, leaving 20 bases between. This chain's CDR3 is CASTPGVVSVETQYF. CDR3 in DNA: TGTGCCAGCACCCCAGGGGTGGTCTCTGTGGAGACCCAGTACTTC.

The CDR3 here is CSAGRTGAEQYF. The CDR3 nucleotides are TGCAGTGCTGGGCGGACAGGGGCCGAGCAGTACTTC. J is TRBJ2-7 and V is TRBV20-1, with 9 bases lining up with TRBD1. The junction had 5 bases not matched to a gene; V was cut back by 5 bases and J by 6 bases. Germline V gene lookup returns CDR1 DFQATT and CDR2 SNEGSKA (reference sequence). The CDR3 loop spans 12 amino acids.

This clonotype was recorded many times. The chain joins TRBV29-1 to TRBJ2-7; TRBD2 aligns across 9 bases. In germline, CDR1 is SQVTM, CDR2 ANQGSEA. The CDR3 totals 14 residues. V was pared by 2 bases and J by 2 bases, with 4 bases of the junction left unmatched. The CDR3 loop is CSVETSGLTYEQYF. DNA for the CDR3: TGCAGCGTTGAAACTAGCGGGCTAACCTACGAGCAGTACTTC.

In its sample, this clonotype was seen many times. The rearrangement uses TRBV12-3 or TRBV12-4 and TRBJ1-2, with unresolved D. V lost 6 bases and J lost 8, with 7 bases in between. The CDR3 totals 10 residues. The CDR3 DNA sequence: TGTGCCAGCAGCGTCGGGGGCTACACCTTC. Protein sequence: CASSVGGYTF.

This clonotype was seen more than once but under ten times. The CDR3 nucleotides read TGTGCCAGTAGTATTTTAATAAGGGCGGGCGAGCAGTTCTTC. Translating it yields CASSILIRAGEQFF. The chain joins TRBV19 to TRBJ2-1; D is perhaps TRBD2 (5 bases). This CDR3 region has 14 residues. The germline V gene has CDR1 LNHDA and CDR2 SQIVND (reference sequence). Trimming took 3 bases from V and 10 from J, leaving 16 bases between them.

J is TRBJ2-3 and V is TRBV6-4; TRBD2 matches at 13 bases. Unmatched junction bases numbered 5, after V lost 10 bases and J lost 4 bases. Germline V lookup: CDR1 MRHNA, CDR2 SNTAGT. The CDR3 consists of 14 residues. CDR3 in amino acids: CATRTSGSSDTQYF. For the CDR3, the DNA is TGTGCCACCCGGACTAGCGGGAGCTCAGATACGCAGTATTTT.

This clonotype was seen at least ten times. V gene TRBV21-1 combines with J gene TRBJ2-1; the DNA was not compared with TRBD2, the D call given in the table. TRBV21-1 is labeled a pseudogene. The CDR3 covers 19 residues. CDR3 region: CASSKSDWREKGSYNEQFF. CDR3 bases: TGTGCCAGCAGCAAGTCCGACTGGCGGGAGAAGGGCTCCTACAATGAGCAGTTCTTC.

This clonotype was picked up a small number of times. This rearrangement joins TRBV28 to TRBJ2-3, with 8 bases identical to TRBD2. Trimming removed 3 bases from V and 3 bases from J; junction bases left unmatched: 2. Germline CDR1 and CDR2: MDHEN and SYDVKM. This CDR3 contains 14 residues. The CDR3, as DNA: TGTGCCAGCAGTTTTCGCGGGAGGACAGATACGCAGTATTTT. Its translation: CASSFRGRTDTQYF. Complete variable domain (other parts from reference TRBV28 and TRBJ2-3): DVKVTQSSRYLVKRTGEKVFLECVQDMDHENMFWYRQDPGLGLRLIYFSYDVKMKEKGDIPEGYSVSREKKERFSLILESASTNQTSMYLCASSFRGRTDTQYFGPGTRLTVL.

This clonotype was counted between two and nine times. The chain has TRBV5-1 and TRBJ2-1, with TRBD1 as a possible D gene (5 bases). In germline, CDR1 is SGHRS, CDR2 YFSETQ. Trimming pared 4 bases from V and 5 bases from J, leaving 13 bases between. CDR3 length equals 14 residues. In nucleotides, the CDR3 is TGCGCCAGCAGCGCGAGTGCAGGGAACAATGAGCAGTTCTTC. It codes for CASSASAGNNEQFF.

CDR3 sequence reads: CASSLPGMMNTEAFF. Here the CDR3 DNA reads TGTGCCAGCAGCTTACCGGGAATGATGAACACTGAAGCTTTCTTT. The chain carries TRBV11-2 and TRBJ1-1; the D is unclear. Looked up from germline, CDR1 is SGHAT and CDR2 is FQNNGV. Trimming took off 2 bases at V and 0 bases at J, with 10 bases between the two ends. The CDR3 is 15 amino acids. The variable domain in full, completed from reference TRBV11-2 and TRBJ1-1, reads EAGVAQSPRYKIIEKRQSVAFWCNPISGHATLYWYQQILGQGPKLLIQFQNNGVVDDSQLPKDRFSAERLKGVDSTLKIQPAKLEDSAVYLCASSLPGMMNTEAFFGQGTRLTVV.

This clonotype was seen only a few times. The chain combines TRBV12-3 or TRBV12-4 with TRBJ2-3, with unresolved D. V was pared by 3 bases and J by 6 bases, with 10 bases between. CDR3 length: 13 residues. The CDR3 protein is CASSFYSPDTQYF. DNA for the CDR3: TGTGCCAGCAGTTTTTACTCACCCGATACGCAGTATTTT.

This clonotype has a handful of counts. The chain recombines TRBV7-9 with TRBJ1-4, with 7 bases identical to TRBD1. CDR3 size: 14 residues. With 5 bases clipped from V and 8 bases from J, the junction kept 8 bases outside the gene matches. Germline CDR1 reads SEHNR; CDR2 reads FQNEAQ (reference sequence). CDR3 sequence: CASSPGTALEKLFF. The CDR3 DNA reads TGTGCCAGCAGCCCCGGGACAGCCTTAGAAAAACTGTTTTTT.

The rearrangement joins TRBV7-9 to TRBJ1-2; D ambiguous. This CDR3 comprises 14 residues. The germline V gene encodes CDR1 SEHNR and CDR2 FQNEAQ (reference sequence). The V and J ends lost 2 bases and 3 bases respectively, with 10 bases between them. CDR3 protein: CASSLSQVDYGYTF. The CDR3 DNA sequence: TGTGCCAGCAGCTTATCACAAGTTGACTATGGCTACACCTTC.

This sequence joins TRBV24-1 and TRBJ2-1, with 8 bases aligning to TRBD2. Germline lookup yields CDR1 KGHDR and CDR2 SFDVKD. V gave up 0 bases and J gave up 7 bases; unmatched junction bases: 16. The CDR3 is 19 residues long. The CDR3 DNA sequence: TGTGCCACCAGTGATTTGCCCGCAGTGGCTCCAGCGGGAGTTAATGAGCAGTTCTTC. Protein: CATSDLPAVAPAGVNEQFF.

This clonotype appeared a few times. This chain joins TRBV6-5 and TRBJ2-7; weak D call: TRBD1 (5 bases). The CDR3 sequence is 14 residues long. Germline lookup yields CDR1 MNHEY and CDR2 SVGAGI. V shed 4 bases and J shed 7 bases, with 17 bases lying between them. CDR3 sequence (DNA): TGTGCCAGCAGTTCCTCAGGGATAATACGGGAGCAGTACTTC. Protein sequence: CASSSSGIIREQYF.

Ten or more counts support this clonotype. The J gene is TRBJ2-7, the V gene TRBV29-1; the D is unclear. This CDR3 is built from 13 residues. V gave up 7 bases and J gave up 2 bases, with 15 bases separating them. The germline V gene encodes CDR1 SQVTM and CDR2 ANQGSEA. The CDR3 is CSAQGSGPYEQYF. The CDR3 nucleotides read TGCAGCGCCCAAGGGTCCGGTCCCTACGAGCAGTACTTC.

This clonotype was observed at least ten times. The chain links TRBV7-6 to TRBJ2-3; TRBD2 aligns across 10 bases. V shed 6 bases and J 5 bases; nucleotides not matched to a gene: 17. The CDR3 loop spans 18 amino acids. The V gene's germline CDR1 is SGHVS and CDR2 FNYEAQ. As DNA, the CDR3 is TGTGCCAGCAGACTTGAACCTGGTCCTAGCGGGAGAGTAGATACGCAGTATTTT. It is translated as CASRLEPGPSGRVDTQYF.

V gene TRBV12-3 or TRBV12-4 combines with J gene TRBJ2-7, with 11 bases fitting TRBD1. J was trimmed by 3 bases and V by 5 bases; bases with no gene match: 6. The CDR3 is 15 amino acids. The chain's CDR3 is CASSRRDRGDYEQYF. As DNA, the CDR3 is TGTGCCAGCAGTCGTCGGGACAGGGGGGACTACGAGCAGTACTTC.

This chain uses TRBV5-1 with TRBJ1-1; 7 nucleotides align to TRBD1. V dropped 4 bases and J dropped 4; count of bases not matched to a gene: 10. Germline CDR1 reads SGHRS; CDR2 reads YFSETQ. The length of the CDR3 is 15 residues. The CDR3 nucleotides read TGCGCCAGCAGCGTGGTAGGGGGCGAGGGCACTGAAGCTTTCTTT. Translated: CASSVVGGEGTEAFF.

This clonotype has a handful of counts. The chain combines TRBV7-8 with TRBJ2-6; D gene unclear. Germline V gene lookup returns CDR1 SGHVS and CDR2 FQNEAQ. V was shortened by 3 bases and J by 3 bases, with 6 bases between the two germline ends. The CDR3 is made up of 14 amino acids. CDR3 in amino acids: CASSFLGGANVLTF. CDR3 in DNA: TGTGCCAGCAGCTTTTTGGGTGGGGCCAACGTCCTGACTTTC.

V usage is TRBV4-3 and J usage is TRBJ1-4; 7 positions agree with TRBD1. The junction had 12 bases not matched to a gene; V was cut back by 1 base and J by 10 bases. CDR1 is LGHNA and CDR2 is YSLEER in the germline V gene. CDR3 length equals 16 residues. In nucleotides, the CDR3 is TGCGCCAGCAGCCAAGGGAATGGACAGGAGGGAGGAAAACTGTTTTTT. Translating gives CASSQGNGQEGGKLFF.

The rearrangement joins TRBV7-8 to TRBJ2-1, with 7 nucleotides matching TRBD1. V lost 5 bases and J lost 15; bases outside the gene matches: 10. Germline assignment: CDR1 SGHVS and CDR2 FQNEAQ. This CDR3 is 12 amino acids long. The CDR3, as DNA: TGTGCCAGCAGCCGAAGCCAGGGGGACGTGTTCTTC. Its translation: CASSRSQGDVFF. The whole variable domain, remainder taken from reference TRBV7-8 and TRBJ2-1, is GAGVSQSPRYKVAKRGQDVALRCDPISGHVSLFWYQQALGQGPEFLTYFQNEAQLDKSGLPSDRFFAERPEGSVSTLKIQRTQQEDSAVYLCASSRSQGDVFFGPGTRLTVL.

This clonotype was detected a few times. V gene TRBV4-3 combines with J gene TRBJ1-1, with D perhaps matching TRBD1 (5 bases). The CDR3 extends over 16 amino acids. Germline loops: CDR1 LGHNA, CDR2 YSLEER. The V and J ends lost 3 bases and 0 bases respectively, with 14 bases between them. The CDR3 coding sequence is TGCGCCAGCAGCCAGGGGCTGATCTCGGTGAACACTGAAGCTTTCTTT. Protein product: CASSQGLISVNTEAFF.

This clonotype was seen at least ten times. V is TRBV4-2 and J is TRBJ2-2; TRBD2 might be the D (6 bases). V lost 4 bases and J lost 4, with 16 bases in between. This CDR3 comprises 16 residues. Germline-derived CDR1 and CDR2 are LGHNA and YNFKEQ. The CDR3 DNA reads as TGTGCCAGCAGCCTACAAAGGATAGCGGTCACCGGGGAGCTGTTTTTT. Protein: CASSLQRIAVTGELFF.

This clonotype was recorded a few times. For the CDR3, the DNA is TGCGCCAGCATCGCAATAGCGGGGGCCTACGAGCAGTACTTC. Its protein is CASIAIAGAYEQYF. The chain has TRBV10-2 and TRBJ2-7; 9 nucleotides align to TRBD2. This CDR3 is 14 amino acids long. Germline-derived CDR1 and CDR2 are WSHSY and SAAADI. Trimming cost V 7 bases and J 2 bases; bases outside gene matches: 6.

The CDR3 here is CASSLWPSGSSDTQYF. The CDR3 coding sequence is TGCGCCAGCAGCTTGTGGCCTAGCGGGAGTTCGGATACGCAGTATTTT. The chain is built from TRBV5-1 and TRBJ2-3; 10 bases line up with TRBD2. The V gene end was trimmed by 1 base and the J gene end by 6 bases; junction bases not matched to a gene: 8. In germline, CDR1 is SGHRS, CDR2 YFSETQ. The CDR3 runs to 16 residues.